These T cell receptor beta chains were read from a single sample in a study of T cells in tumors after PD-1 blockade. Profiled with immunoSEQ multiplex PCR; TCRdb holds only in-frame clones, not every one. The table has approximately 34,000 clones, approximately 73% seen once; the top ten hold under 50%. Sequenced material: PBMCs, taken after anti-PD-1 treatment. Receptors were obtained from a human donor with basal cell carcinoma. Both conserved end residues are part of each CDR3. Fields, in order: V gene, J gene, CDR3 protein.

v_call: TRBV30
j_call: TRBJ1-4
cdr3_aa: CAWSIARGEKLFF

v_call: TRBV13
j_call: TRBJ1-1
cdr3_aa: CASFGKGRVTEAFF

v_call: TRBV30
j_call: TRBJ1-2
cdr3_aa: CAWSYEGVGGYTF

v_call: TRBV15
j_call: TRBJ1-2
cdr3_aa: CATSVLQGAFTPNYGYTF

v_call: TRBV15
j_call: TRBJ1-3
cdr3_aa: CATSSNRDRGHTIYF

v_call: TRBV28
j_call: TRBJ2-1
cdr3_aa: CASSRGGWNEQFF

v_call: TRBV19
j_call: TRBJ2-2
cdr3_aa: CASSPGLGDTGELFF

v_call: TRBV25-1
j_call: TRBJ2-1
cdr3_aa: CASSARVGSYNEQFF

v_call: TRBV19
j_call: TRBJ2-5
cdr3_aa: CASSTTGTLETQYF

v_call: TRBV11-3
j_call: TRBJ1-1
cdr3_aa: CASSLLRGARRGTEAFF

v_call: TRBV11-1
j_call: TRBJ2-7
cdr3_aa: CASSQLAGSSYEQYF

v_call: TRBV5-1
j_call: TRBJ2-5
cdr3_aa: CASSLLAGDETQYF

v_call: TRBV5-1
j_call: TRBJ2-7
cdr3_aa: CASSSGLAGMGEQYF

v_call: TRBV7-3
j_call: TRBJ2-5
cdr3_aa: CASSLNSGVQETQYF

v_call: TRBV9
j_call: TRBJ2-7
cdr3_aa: CASSASPSGRFYEQYF

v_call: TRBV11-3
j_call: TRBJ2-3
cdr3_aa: CASSPAGGPDTQYF

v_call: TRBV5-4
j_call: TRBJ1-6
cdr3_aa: CASSLVGQGNSPLHF

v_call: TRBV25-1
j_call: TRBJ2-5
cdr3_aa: CASSTGSQETQYF

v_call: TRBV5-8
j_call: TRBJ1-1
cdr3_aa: CASSKGQGRAGSRAEAFF

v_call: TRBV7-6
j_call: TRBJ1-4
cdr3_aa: CASSLTGAREKLFF

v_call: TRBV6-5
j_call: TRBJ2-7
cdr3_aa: CASSDTGGEDEQYF

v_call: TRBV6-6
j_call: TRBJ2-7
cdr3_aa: CASTVTGRSYEQYF

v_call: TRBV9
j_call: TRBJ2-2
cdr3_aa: CASSVQGTGELFF

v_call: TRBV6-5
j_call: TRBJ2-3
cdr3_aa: CASSYGDRVRDTQYF

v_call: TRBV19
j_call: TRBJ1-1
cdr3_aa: CASRILRENSEAFF

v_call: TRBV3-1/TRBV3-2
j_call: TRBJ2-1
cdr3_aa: CASSPDRVSYNEQFF

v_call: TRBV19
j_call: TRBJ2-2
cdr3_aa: CASSMDWASGGPGELFF

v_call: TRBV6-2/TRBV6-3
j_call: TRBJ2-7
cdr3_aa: CASSIALRGDMGYEQYF

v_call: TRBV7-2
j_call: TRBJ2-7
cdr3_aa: CASSLVGGPLSHEQYF

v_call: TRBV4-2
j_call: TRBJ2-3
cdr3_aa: CASSQGLANRDTQYF

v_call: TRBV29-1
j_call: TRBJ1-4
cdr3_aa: CSVQWGGDEKLFF

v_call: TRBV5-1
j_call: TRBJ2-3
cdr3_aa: CASSLGGSGSPDTQYF

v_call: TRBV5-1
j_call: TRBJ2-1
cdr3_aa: CASSLGGSSYNEQFF

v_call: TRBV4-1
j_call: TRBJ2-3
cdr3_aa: CASSRSSGGARTDTQYF

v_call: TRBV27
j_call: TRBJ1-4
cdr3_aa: CASRPIDSATNEKLFF

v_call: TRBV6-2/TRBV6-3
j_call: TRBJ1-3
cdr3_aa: CASSRRGSGNTIYF

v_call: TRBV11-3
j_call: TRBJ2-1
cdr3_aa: CASSLVQVGEQFF

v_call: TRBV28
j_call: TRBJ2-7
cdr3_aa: CASSWGGTSGTPLGF

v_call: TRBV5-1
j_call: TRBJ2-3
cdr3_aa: CASSLSSAGADTQYF

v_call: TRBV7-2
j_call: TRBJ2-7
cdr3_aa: CASSLVVGQSSYEQYF

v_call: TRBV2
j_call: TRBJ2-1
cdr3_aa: CASSKGGDEQFF

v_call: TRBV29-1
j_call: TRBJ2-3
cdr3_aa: CSVDQREGLDTQYF

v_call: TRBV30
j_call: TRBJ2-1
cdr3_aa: CAAGISYNEQFF

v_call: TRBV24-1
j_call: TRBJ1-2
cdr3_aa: CATSDPVGGNDYGYTF

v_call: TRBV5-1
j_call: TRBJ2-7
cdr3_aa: CASWTGTESYEQYF

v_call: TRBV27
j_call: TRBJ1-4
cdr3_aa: CASSSQGNNEKLFF

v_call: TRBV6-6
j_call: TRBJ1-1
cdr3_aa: CASSYEGAEANTEAFF

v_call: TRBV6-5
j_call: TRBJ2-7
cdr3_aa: CASSYGTGSEQYF

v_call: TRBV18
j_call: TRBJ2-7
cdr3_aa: CASSLGLAGAEQYF

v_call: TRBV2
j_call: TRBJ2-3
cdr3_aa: CASSASPSTDTQYF

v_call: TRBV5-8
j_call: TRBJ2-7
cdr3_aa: CASSLVLLGRVYEQYF

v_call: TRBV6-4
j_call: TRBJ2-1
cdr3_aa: CASSERQGLYNEQFF

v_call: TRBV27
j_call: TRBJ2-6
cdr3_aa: CASSPHWSAGRGTGANVLTF

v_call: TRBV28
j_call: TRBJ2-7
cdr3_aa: CASSAYRLAAYEQYF

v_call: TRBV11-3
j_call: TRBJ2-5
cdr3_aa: CASSLGLAGTETQYF

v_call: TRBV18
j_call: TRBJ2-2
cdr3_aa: CASSPLTGSGELFF

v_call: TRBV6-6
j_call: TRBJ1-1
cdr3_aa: CASSSGGIPEIEAFF

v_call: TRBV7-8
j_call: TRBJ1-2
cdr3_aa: CASSPWDRGMRGYTF

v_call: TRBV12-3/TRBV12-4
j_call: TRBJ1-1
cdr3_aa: CASSLSSQEAFF